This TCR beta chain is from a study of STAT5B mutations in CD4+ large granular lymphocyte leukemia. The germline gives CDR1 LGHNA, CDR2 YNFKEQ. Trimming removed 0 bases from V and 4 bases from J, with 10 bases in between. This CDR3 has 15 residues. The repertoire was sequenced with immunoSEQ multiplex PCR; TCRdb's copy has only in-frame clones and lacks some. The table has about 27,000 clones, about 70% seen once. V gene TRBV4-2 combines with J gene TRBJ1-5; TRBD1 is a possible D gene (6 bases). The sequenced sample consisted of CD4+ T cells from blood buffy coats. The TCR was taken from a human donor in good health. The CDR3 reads CASSQDKGGNQPQHF. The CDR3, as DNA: TGTGCCAGCAGCCAAGATAAGGGGGGAAATCAGCCCCAGCATTTT.